This T cell receptor beta chain was sequenced during a study of TIL therapy for anti-PD-1-resistant metastatic lung cancer. Per germline, CDR1 SEHNR and CDR2 FQNEAQ (reference sequence). The V end was cut by 3 bases, the J end by 4 bases, with 9 bases between. The CDR3 extends over 14 amino acids. Specified time point: pre-treatment sample, taken before nivolumab and TIL therapy. This clone turned up a few times. Sequencing used immunoSEQ v3. Sequencing was performed with immunoSEQ multiplex PCR; in TCRdb, only in-frame clones are kept and a portion is missing. The sample shows under 70,000 clones, around four fifths of them seen only once.

This TCR was sampled from a person between 30 and 79 years old with non-small cell lung cancer. This rearrangement joins TRBV7-9 to TRBJ2-2; D remains ambiguous. Specimen: blood, collected at baseline. CDR3 in DNA: TGTGCCAGCAGCTTTGAGTTCGGCACCGGGGAGCTGTTTTTT. This translates into CASSFEFGTGELFF.